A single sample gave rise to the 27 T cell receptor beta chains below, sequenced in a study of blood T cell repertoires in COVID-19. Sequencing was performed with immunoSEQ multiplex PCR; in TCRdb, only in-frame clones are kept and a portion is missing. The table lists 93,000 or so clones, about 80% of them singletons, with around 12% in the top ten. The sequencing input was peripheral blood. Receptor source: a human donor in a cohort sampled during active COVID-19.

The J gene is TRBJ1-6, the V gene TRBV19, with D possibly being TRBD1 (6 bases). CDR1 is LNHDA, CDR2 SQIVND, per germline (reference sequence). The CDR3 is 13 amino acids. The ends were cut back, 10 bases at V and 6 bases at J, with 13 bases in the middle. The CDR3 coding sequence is TGTGCCACTACCAACAGGGTTAATTCACCCCTCCACTTT. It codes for CATTNRVNSPLHF. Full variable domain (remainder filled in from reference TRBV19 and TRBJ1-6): DGGITQSPKYLFRKEGQNVTLSCEQNLNHDAMYWYRQDPGQGLRLIYYSQIVNDFQKGDIAEGYSVSREKKESFPLTVTSAQKNPTAFYLCATTNRVNSPLHFGNGTRLTVT.

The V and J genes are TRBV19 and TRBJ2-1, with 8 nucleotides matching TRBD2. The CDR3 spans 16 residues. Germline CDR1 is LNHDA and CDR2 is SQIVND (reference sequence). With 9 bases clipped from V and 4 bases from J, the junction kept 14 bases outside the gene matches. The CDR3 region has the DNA TGTGCCAGGAGTTCTGGGGCGGGGGGATCGTACAATGAGCAGTTCTTC. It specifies CARSSGAGGSYNEQFF.

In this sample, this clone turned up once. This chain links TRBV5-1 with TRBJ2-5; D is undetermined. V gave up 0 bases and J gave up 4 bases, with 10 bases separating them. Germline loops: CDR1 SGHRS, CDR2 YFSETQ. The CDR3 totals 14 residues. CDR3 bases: TGCGCCAGCAGCTTGGTCGGTCTTTTAGAGACCCAGTACTTC. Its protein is CASSLVGLLETQYF.

The CDR3 region has the DNA TGTGCCAGCAGCTTAGCGGTTTCAGGGTTGGGCGAGCAGTACTTC. Translation gives CASSLAVSGLGEQYF. The chain carries TRBV7-9 and TRBJ2-7, with D tentatively TRBD1 (5 bases). Trimming cost V 0 bases and J 6 bases, with 15 bases left between them. CDR1 SEHNR and CDR2 FQNEAQ come from the germline V gene (reference sequence). The CDR3 is 15 residues long. The full variable domain, rest sourced from reference TRBV7-9 and TRBJ2-7, is DTGVSQNPRHKITKRGQNVTFRCDPISEHNRLYWYRQTLGQGPEFLTYFQNEAQLEKSRLLSDRFSAERPKGSFSTLEIQRTEQGDSAMYLCASSLAVSGLGEQYFGPGTRLTVT.

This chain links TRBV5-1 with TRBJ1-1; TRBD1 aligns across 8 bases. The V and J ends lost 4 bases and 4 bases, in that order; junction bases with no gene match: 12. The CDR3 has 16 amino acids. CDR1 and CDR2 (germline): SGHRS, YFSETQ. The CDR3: CASSPPLDRDGTEAFF. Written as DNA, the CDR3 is TGCGCCAGCAGCCCTCCACTGGACAGGGACGGCACTGAAGCTTTCTTT.

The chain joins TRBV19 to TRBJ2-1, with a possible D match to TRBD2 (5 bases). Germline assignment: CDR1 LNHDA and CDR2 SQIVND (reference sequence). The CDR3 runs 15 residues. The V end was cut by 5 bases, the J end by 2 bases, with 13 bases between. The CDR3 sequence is CASSPAVVAYNEQFF. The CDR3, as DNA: TGTGCCAGTAGTCCAGCGGTGGTGGCCTACAATGAGCAGTTCTTC.

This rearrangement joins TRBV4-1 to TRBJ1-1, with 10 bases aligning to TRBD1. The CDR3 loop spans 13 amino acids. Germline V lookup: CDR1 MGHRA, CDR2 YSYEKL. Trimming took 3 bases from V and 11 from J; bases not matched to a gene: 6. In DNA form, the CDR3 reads TGCGCCAGCAGCCAGGGGGGGACAGGGGTCGCTTTCTTT. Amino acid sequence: CASSQGGTGVAFF.

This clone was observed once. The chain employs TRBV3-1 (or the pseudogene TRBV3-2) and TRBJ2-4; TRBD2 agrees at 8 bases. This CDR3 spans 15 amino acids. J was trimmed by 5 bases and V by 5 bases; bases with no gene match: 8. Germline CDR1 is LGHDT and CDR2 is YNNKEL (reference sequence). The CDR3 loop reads CASSLLGGGQNIQYF. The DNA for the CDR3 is TGTGCCAGCAGCTTACTAGGCGGGGGGCAAAACATTCAGTACTTC.

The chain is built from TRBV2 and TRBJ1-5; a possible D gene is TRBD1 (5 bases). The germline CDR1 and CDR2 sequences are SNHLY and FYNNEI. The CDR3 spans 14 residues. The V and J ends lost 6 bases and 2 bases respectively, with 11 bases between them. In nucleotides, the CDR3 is TGTGCCAGCAGGCCAGGGTGGGGCAATCAGCCCCAGCATTTT. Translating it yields CASRPGWGNQPQHF. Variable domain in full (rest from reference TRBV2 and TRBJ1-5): EPEVTQTPSHQVTQMGQEVILRCVPISNHLYFYWYRQILGQKVEFLVSFYNNEISEKSEIFDDQFSVERPDGSNFTLKIRSTKLEDSAMYFCASRPGWGNQPQHFGDGTRLSIL.

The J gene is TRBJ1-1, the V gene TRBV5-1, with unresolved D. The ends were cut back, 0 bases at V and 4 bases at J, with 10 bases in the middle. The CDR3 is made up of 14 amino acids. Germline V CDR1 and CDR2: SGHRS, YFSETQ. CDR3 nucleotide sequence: TGCGCCAGCAGCTTGGGGGCCGGTGGCACTGAAGCTTTCTTT. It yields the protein CASSLGAGGTEAFF.

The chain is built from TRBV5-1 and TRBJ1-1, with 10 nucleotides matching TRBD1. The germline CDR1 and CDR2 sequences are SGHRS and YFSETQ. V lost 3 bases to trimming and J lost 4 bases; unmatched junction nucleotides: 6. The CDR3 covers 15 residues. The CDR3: CASSSGQGRGTEAFF. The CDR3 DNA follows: TGCGCCAGCAGCTCGGGACAGGGGAGAGGCACTGAAGCTTTCTTT.

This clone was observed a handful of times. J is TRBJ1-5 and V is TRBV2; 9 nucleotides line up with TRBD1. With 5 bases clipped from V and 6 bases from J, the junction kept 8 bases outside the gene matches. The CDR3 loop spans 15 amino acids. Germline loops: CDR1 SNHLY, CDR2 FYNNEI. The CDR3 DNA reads TGTGCCAGCAGTAAATGGACAGGGGAGGCTCAGCCCCAGCATTTT. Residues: CASSKWTGEAQPQHF.

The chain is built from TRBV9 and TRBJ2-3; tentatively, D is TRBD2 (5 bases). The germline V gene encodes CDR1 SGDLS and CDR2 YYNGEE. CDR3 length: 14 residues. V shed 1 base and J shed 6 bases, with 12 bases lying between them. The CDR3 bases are TGTGCCAGCAGCGTAAGACTACCGGGGGATACGCAGTATTTT. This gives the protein CASSVRLPGDTQYF.

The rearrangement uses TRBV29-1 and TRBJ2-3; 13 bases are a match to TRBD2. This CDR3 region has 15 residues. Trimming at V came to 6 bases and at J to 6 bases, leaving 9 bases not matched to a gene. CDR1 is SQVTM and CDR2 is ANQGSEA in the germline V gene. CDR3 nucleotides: TGCAGCGTCGGACTAGCGGGGGTGATAAGGGATACGCAGTATTTT. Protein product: CSVGLAGVIRDTQYF.

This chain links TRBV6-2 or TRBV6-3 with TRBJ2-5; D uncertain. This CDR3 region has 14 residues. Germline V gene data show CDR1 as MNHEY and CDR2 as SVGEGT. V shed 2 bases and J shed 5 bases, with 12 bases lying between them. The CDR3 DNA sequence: TGTGCCAGCAGTTACAGAGCGTCTCGGGAGACCCAGTACTTC. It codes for CASSYRASRETQYF.

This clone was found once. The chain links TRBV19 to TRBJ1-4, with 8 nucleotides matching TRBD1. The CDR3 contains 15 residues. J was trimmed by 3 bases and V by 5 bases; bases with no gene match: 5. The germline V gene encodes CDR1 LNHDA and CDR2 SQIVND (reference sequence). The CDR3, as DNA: TGTGCCAGTAGTGGACAGGGAAATTCTAATGAAAAACTGTTTTTT. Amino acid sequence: CASSGQGNSNEKLFF. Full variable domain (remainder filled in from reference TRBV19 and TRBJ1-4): DGGITQSPKYLFRKEGQNVTLSCEQNLNHDAMYWYRQDPGQGLRLIYYSQIVNDFQKGDIAEGYSVSREKKESFPLTVTSAQKNPTAFYLCASSGQGNSNEKLFFGSGTQLSVL.

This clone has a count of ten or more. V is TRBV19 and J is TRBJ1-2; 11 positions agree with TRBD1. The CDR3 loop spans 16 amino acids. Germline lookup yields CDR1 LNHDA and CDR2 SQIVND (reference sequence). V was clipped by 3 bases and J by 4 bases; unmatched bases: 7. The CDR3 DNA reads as TGTGCCAGTAGTATTAGTGGACAGGGGGCGAGCTATGGCTACACCTTC. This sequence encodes CASSISGQGASYGYTF.

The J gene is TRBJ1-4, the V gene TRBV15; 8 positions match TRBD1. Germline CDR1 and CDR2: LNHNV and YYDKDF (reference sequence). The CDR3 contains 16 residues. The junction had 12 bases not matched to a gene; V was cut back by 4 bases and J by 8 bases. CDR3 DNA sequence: TGTGCCACCAGCACCCTCCCCGGACAGGGCGGGGAAAAACTGTTTTTT. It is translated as CATSTLPGQGGEKLFF.

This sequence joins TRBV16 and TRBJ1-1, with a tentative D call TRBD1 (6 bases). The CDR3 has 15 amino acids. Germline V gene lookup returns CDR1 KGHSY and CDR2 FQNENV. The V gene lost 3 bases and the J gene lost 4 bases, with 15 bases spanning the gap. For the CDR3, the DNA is TGTGCCAGCAGCCACGGTGGGGGCGGGGGCACTGAAGCTTTCTTT. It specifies CASSHGGGGGTEAFF.

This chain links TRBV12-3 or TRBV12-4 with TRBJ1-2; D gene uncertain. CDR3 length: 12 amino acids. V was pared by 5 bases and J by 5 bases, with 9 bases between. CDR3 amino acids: CASSSGIYGYTF. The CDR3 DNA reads TGTGCCAGCAGTAGCGGAATATATGGCTACACCTTC.

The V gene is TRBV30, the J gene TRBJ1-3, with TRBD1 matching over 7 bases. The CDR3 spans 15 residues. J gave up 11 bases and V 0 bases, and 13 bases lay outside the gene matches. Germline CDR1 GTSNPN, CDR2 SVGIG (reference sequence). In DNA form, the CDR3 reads TGTGCCTGGAGTGTACTTGGGGACAGCGTTTGGGCCATATATTTT. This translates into CAWSVLGDSVWAIYF.

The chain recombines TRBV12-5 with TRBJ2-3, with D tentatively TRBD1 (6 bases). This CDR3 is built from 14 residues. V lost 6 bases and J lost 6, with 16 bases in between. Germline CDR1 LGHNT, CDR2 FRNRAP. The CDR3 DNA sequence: TGTGCTAGTGGGATGGACAGTCCAGCGGATACGCAGTATTTT. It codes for CASGMDSPADTQYF.

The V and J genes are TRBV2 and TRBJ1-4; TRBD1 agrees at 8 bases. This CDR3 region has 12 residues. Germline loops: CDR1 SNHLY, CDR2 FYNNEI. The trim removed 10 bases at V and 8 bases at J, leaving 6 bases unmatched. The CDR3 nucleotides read TGTGCCACCTACAGGGGGAGGGAAAAACTGTTTTTT. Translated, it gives CATYRGREKLFF.

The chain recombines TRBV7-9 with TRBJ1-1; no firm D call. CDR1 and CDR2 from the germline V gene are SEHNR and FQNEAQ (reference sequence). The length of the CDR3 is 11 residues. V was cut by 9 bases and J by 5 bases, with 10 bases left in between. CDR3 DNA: TGTGCCAGTACGCCGAGGACTGAAGCTTTCTTT. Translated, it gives CASTPRTEAFF.

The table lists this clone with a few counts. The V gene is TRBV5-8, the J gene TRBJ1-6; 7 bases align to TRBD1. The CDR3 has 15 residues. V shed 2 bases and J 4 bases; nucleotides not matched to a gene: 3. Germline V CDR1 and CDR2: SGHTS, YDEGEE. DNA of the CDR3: TGTGCCAGCAGCTTCCGACAGGGATATAATTCACCCCTCCACTTT. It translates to CASSFRQGYNSPLHF. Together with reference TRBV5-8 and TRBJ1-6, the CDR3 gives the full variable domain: EAGVTQSPTHLIKTRGQQATLRCSPISGHTSVYWYQQALGLGLQFLLWYDEGEERNRGNFPPRFSGRQFPNYSSELNVNALELEDSALYLCASSFRQGYNSPLHFGNGTRLTVT.

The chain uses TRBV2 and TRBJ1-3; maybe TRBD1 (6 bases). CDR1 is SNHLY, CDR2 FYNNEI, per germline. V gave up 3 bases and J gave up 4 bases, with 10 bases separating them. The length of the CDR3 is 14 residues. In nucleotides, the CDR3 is TGTGCCAGCAGTGACCCTGGGGGCGGAAACACCATATATTTT. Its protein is CASSDPGGGNTIYF. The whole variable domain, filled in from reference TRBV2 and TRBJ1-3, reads EPEVTQTPSHQVTQMGQEVILRCVPISNHLYFYWYRQILGQKVEFLVSFYNNEISEKSEIFDDQFSVERPDGSNFTLKIRSTKLEDSAMYFCASSDPGGGNTIYFGEGSWLTVV.

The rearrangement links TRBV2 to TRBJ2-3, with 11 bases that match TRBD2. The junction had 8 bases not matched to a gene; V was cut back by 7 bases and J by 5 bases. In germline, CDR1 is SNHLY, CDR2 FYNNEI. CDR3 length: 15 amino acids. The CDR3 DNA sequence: TGTGCCAGCACCGCTAGCGGGGGGTATGGAGATACGCAGTATTTT. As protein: CASTASGGYGDTQYF.